A selection of T cell receptor beta chains follows, all from one sample in a study of beta chain features in type 1 diabetes. Some clones are missing from TCRdb's copy, which holds only in-frame ones; the method was immunoSEQ multiplex PCR. The sample yields 150,000 to 170,000 clones, about 8.1% seen once. Sequences were obtained from central memory CD4+ T cells from blood. The receptor source for this set is a man between 18 and 29 years old in good health. CDR3s include the opening cysteine and the closing phenylalanine or tryptophan. Fields, in order: V gene, clone size, CDR3 protein. The listing skips clone size in some rows; elsewhere it reads once, few, many or a size class.

>TRBV30|.
CAWSTQNTGELFF
>TRBV5-1|.
CASSPGQGGGYTF
>TRBV5-5|.
CASSLRTTTDTQYF
>TRBV7-8|few
CASSLEGGSSADTQYF
>TRBV14|many
CASSQTGGTDTQYF
>TRBV27|.
CASSLQGARYEQYF
>TRBV5-1|.
CASSGGDRGNEQFF
>TRBV25-1|.
CASGYSMNTEAFF
>TRBV6-4|few
CASSEWTGGTGELFF
>TRBV7-9|many
CASSPDRVRKTQYF
>TRBV19|.
CASSEDPGGITGELFF
>TRBV6-1|.
CASALRTADYNEQFF
>TRBV29-1|.
CSVESQSNTEAFF
>TRBV2|few
CASSEPRTGGGSSYEQYF
>TRBV7-2|few
CASSSDGGLAKNIQYF
>TRBV5-1|few
CASSLEASAARTQYF
>TRBV18|.
CASSPGREDEQFF
>TRBV7-2|.
CASTGGPSGANVLTF
>TRBV18|.
CASSPRNRGLDYGYTF
>TRBV15|few
CATSRGPGQGALYF
>TRBV6-5|.
CATRRGLSTDTQYF
>TRBV7-2|.
CASSGLQETQYF
>TRBV19|.
CASSIGARGPIDEQFF
>TRBV11-1|few
CASSLTFGTGWNEQYF
>TRBV11-1|few
CASSSGTSGFTDTQYF
>TRBV4-2|many
CASSERGGRKETQYF
>TRBV10-3|few
CAISESRGGNQPQHF